This entry concerns a single TCR beta chain. The data were taken from a study of blood T cell repertoires in COVID-19. Study-level information: Collection of acute and convalescent COVID-19 samples took place in the United States, Italy and Spain. Sources were T cells, B-cell-depleted T cells, or PBMCs; the material itself was cDNA or gDNA.

This CDR3 region has 15 residues. Per germline, CDR1 SEHNR and CDR2 FQNEAQ (reference sequence). Trimming took 6 bases from V and 4 from J, leaving 15 bases between them. TCRdb keeps only in-frame clones here, not all; method: immunoSEQ multiplex PCR. The sample records about 150,000 clones, about 86% being singletons. Sequenced sample: peripheral blood. The chain couples TRBV7-9 to TRBJ1-4; perhaps TRBD1 as D (6 bases). The origin of this receptor is a woman aged 60-75 years with acute or convalescent COVID-19. The CDR3 loop reads CASRGQGIVNEKLFF. The CDR3 DNA follows: TGTGCCAGCAGGGGCCAGGGGATCGTTAATGAAAAACTGTTTTTT.